These T cell receptor beta chains were read from a single sample in a study of cytomegalovirus exposure and HLA in healthy donors. Method: immunoSEQ multiplex PCR; TCRdb's copy keeps in-frame clones and lacks some. This sample carries under 200,000 clones, roughly 73% of them seen once, and the ten largest clones take over 4.5%. The material sequenced was PBMCs. The receptors were gathered from a male donor in good health and CMV-seronegative. The CDR3 runs from the conserved cysteine through the conserved F or W. Each record gives: clone size, J gene, V gene, D gene, CDR3 protein, CDR3 DNA. A D gene is named only where the DNA matches it firmly. The size of a clone is reported for some rows only, either as once, few or many, or as a class for expanded clones.

NA TRBJ1-5 TRBV6-1 TRBD1 CASSEEQGGRNQPQHF TGTGCCAGCAGTGAAGAACAGGGGGGGAGGAATCAGCCCCAGCATTTT
NA TRBJ2-3 TRBV6-5 NA CASRPVQRNTDTQYF TGTGCCAGCAGGCCGGTCCAGCGGAACACAGATACGCAGTATTTT
NA TRBJ2-5 TRBV5-1 NA CASANGQSETQYF TGCGCCAGCGCAAACGGACAAAGCGAGACCCAGTACTTC
NA TRBJ2-2 TRBV18 TRBD1 CASTFQGAATGELFF TGTGCCAGCACCTTTCAGGGGGCTGCCACCGGGGAGCTGTTTTTT
NA TRBJ2-3 TRBV4-3 TRBD1 CACSRDRGRPDTQYF TGCGCCTGCTCCCGGGACAGGGGACGTCCAGATACGCAGTATTTT
once TRBJ1-2 TRBV29-1 TRBD1 CSVQGDYGYTF TGCAGCGTACAGGGGGACTATGGCTACACCTTC
NA TRBJ1-5 TRBV10-3 NA CAIKEGGDSNQPQHF TGTGCCATCAAGGAGGGAGGGGATAGCAATCAGCCCCAGCATTTT
NA TRBJ2-5 TRBV4-2 NA CASSYSPAGETQYF TGTGCCAGCAGCTACTCTCCGGCAGGAGAGACCCAGTACTTC
NA TRBJ2-3 TRBV9 TRBD1 CASSSWTGKGTDTQYF TGTGCCAGCAGCTCTTGGACAGGGAAGGGCACAGATACGCAGTATTTT
few TRBJ1-2 TRBV5-5 NA CASSPGSQDYGYTF TGTGCCAGCAGCCCGGGGAGTCAGGACTATGGCTACACCTTC
NA TRBJ2-2 TRBV7-2 NA CASSVYTGELFF TGTGCCAGCAGCGTATACACCGGGGAGCTGTTTTTT
NA TRBJ2-2 TRBV25-1 TRBD1 CASSDLVLDRGRTGELFF TGTGCCAGCAGTGATTTGGTGTTGGACAGGGGGCGCACCGGGGAGCTGTTTTTT
NA TRBJ1-2 TRBV7-9 TRBD1 CASSFGRGLINYGYTF TGTGCCAGCAGCTTCGGCAGGGGGCTAATTAACTATGGCTACACCTTC
NA TRBJ1-6 TRBV2 NA CASMRDRSSYNSPLHF TGTGCCAGCATGAGAGACAGGAGCTCCTATAATTCACCCCTCCACTTT
NA TRBJ2-7 TRBV4-1 NA CASSQTVQGVSRYEQYF TGCGCCAGCAGCCAAACGGTACAGGGAGTTTCTCGTTACGAGCAGTACTTC
NA TRBJ2-7 TRBV7-8 NA CASSLDRERIQTYEQYF TGTGCCAGCAGCTTAGATCGGGAAAGAATCCAAACATACGAGCAGTACTTC
NA TRBJ2-1 TRBV11-2 NA CASSLDNSRGFF TGTGCCAGCAGCTTAGATAACTCAAGAGGGTTCTTC
NA TRBJ2-4 TRBV5-1 NA CASSLTGAKNIQYF TGCGCCAGCAGCTTGACAGGAGCCAAAAACATTCAGTACTTC
NA TRBJ2-7 TRBV18 TRBD2 CASSPGLAGGTYEQYF TGTGCCAGCTCACCGGGCCTAGCGGGGGGAACCTACGAGCAGTACTTC
NA TRBJ2-7 TRBV6-5 NA CASSYSPLGTDYEQYF TGTGCCAGCAGTTACTCGCCTCTCGGGACTGACTACGAGCAGTACTTC
NA TRBJ1-1 TRBV27 NA CASSSGIGTEAFF TGTGCCAGCAGTTCGGGAATCGGCACTGAAGCTTTCTTT
NA TRBJ1-5 TRBV7-9 NA CASSPTDSNQPQHF TGTGCCAGCAGCCCGACTGATAGCAATCAGCCCCAGCATTTT
NA TRBJ1-3 TRBV18 NA CASSPARGGNTIYF TGTGCCAGCTCACCAGCCCGGGGTGGAAACACCATATATTTT
NA TRBJ2-2 TRBV30 NA CAWTGYRTGELFF TGTGCCTGGACCGGGTATCGGACCGGGGAGCTGTTTTTT
NA TRBJ1-2 TRBV30 NA CAWSPQGNYGYTF TGTGCCTGGAGCCCCCAGGGGAACTATGGCTACACCTTC